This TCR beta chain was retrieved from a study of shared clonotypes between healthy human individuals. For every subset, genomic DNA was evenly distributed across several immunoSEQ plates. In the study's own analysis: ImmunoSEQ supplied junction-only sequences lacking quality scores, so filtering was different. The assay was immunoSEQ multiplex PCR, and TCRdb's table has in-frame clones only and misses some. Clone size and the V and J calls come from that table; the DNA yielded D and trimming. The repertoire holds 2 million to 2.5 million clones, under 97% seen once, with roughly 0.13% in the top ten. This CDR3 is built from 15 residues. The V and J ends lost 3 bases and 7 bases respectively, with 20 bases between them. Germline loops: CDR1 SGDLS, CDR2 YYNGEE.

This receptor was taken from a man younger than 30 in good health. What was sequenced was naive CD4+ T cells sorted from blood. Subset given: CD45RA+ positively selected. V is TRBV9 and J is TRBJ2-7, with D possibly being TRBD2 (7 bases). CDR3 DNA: TGTGCCAGCAGCGGAAGGGGGGGACTACTACAAGAGCAGTACTTC. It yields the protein CASSGRGGLLQEQYF.